These T cell receptor beta chains were read from a single sample in a study of cytomegalovirus exposure and HLA in healthy donors. The assay was immunoSEQ multiplex PCR, and TCRdb's table has in-frame clones only and misses some. The sample yields about 270,000 clones, about 66% seen once. The source material was PBMCs. These receptors were obtained from a female donor in good health and CMV-seronegative. The CDR3 runs from the conserved cysteine through the conserved F or W. The order of the fields is clone size, J gene, V gene, D gene, CDR3 DNA, CDR3 protein. The D gene is left open where the match is weak. Not every row has a clone size; where given, it reads once, few, many or a size class.

>-|TRBJ2-7|TRBV27|TRBD2
TGTGCCAGCAGTTCCATGGCGGGGGAGGTCTACGAGCAGTACTTC
CASSSMAGEVYEQYF
>-|TRBJ2-1|TRBV4-1|TRBD2
TGCGCCAGCAGCCAAGTTCCCAGCGGGGGATACAATGAGCAGTTCTTC
CASSQVPSGGYNEQFF
>-|TRBJ1-1|TRBV28|-
TGTGCCAGCAGTTATCAGGGCGGGGCTGAGTATAGGACTGAAGCTTTCTTT
CASSYQGGAEYRTEAFF
>-|TRBJ1-1|TRBV10-3|-
TGTGCCATCAGTGAGTGGCAATTGGGGAGGAGAACTGAAGCTTTCTTT
CAISEWQLGRRTEAFF
>few|TRBJ1-5|TRBV2|TRBD1
TGTGCCAGCACCAAGGACAGGGTGGTCAGTCAGCCCCAGCATTTT
CASTKDRVVSQPQHF
>-|TRBJ2-4|TRBV6-5|-
TGTGCCAGCAACCCAGGGATCGGGAACATTCAGTACTTC
CASNPGIGNIQYF
>-|TRBJ1-5|TRBV2|-
TGTGCCAGCAGTGAAGAACTCTGGGGCGCGGGCAATCAGCCCCAGCATTTT
CASSEELWGAGNQPQHF
>-|TRBJ2-7|TRBV27|-
TGTGCCAGCAGCCCGAGGGGGGGGACTCCCCTCGAGCAGTACTTC
CASSPRGGTPLEQYF
>-|TRBJ2-7|TRBV29-1|TRBD2
TGCAGCGTTGAAGACGGGAGGGCCGGGGACGAGCAGTACTTC
CSVEDGRAGDEQYF
>-|TRBJ2-6|TRBV5-1|TRBD1
TGCGCCAGCAGCTTGCCACAGGGGGCTGGGGCCAACGTCCTGACTTTC
CASSLPQGAGANVLTF
>-|TRBJ2-7|TRBV6-4|TRBD2
TGTGCCAGCAGTGCGGGGACTACGGGCGAGCAGTACTTC
CASSAGTTGEQYF